This T cell receptor beta chain was sequenced for a study of blood T cell repertoires in COVID-19. The CDR3 contains 15 residues. Germline V CDR1 and CDR2: SGHRS, YFSETQ. The V and J ends lost 1 base and 0 bases respectively, with 10 bases between them. Assay used: immunoSEQ multiplex PCR; TCRdb lists only in-frame clones, some missing. The sample records some 53,000 clones, less than 90% being singletons. The receptor comes from a human donor with active COVID-19. The donor label of this sample is uncertain. The rearrangement links TRBV5-1 to TRBJ1-1; D is uncertain. Input material: peripheral blood. The CDR3 region has the DNA TGCGCCAGCAGCTTGCAGGCGACCGTGAACACTGAAGCTTTCTTT. Its protein is CASSLQATVNTEAFF.